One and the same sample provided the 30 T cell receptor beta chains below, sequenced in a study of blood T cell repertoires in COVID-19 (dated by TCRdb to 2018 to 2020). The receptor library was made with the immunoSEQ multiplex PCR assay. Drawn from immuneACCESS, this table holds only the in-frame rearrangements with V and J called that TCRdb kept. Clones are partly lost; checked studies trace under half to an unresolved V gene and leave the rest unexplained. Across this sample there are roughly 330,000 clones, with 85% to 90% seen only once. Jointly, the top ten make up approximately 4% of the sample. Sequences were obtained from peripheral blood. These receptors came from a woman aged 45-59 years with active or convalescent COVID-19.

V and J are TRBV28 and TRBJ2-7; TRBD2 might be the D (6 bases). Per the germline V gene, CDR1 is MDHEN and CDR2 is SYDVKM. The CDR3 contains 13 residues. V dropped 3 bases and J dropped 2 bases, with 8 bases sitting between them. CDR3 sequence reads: CASSLGLPYEQYF. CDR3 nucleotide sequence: TGTGCCAGCAGTTTGGGACTTCCCTACGAGCAGTACTTC.

The CDR3 sequence: CAVGDRTRVEQFF. CDR3 bases: TGTGCCGTCGGGGACAGGACACGGGTTGAGCAGTTCTTC. This rearrangement joins TRBV27 to TRBJ2-1; 8 bases agree with TRBD1. Germline V CDR1 and CDR2: MNHEY, SMNVEV (reference sequence). V lost 11 bases, J lost 9 bases, and 12 bases stayed unmatched. The CDR3 contains 13 residues.

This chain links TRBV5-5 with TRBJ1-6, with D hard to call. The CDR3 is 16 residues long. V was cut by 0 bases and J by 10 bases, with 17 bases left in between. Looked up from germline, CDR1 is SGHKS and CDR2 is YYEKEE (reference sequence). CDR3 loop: CASSLAGVRSGSPLHF. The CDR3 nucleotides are TGTGCCAGCAGCTTGGCCGGGGTGCGGAGTGGCTCACCCCTCCACTTT. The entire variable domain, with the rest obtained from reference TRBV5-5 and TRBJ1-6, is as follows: DAGVTQSPTHLIKTRGQQVTLRCSPISGHKSVSWYQQVLGQGPQFIFQYYEKEERGRGNFPDRFSARQFPNYSSELNVNALLLGDSALYLCASSLAGVRSGSPLHFGNGTRLTVT.

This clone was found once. CDR3 DNA: TGTGCCAGCAGCCCACAAGGGACTGGGGTACCCTACGAGCAGTACTTC. Protein sequence: CASSPQGTGVPYEQYF. V gene TRBV7-3 combines with J gene TRBJ2-7; D may be TRBD2 (6 bases). Trimming removed 5 bases at V and 2 bases at J, with 19 bases between. The CDR3 covers 16 residues. CDR1 is SGHTA, CDR2 FQGTGA, per germline.

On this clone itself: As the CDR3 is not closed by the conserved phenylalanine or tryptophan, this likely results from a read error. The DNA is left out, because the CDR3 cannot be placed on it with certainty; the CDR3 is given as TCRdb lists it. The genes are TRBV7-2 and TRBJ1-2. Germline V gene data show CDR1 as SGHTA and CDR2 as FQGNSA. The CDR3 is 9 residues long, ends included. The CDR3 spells CASSLGSSV.

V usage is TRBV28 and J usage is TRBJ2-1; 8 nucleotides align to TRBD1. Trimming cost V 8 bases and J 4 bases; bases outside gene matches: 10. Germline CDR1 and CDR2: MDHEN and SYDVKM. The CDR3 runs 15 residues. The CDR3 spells CASPNYRGEYNEQFF. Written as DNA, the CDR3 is TGTGCCAGCCCTAATTACAGGGGGGAATACAATGAGCAGTTCTTC.

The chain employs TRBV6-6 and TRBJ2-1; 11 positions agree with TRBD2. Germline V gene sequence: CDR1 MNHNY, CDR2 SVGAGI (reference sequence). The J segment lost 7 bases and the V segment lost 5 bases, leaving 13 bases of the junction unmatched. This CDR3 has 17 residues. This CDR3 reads CASSPYLTSGVLNEQFF. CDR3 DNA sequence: TGTGCCAGCAGTCCATACTTGACTAGCGGGGTTTTAAATGAGCAGTTCTTC.

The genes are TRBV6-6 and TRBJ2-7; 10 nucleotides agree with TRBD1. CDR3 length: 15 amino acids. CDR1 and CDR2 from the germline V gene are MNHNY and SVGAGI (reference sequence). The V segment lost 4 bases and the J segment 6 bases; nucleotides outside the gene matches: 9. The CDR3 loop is CASSSPGQGSSEQYF. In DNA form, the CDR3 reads TGTGCCAGCAGTTCGCCGGGACAGGGGTCCAGCGAGCAGTACTTC.

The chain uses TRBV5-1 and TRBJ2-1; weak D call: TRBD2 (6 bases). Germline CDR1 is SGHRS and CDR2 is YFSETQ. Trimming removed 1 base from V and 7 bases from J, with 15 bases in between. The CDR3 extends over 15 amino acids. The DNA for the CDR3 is TGCGCCAGCAGCTTGAGCGGGCCGAAGGTGAATGAGCAGTTCTTC. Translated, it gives CASSLSGPKVNEQFF. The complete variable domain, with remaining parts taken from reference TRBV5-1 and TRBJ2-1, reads KAGVTQTPRYLIKTRGQQVTLSCSPISGHRSVSWYQQTPGQGLQFLFEYFSETQRNKGNFPGRFSGRQFSNSRSEMNVSTLELGDSALYLCASSLSGPKVNEQFFGPGTRLTVL.

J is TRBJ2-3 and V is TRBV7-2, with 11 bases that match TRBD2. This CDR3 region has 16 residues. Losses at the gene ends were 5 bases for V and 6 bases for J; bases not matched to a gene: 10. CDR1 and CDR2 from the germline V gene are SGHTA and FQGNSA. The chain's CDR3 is CASSVSGGGLMDTQYF. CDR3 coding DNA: TGTGCCAGCAGCGTTAGCGGGGGGGGACTCATGGATACGCAGTATTTT.

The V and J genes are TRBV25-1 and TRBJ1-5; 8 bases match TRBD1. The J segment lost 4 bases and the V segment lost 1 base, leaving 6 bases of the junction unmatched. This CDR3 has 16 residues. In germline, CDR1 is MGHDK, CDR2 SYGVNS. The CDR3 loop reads CASSEFGTGRNQPQHF. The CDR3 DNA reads TGTGCCAGCAGTGAATTCGGGACAGGTCGGAATCAGCCCCAGCATTTT.

This CDR3 reads CASGGRGGKTTEAFF. The CDR3 DNA reads as TGTGCCAGCGGGGGCAGGGGAGGGAAGACCACTGAAGCTTTCTTT. The chain joins TRBV2 to TRBJ1-1; D possibly corresponds to TRBD1 (6 bases). Trimming pared 8 bases from V and 4 bases from J, leaving 20 bases between. The V gene's germline CDR1 is SNHLY and CDR2 FYNNEI. The CDR3 extends over 15 amino acids.

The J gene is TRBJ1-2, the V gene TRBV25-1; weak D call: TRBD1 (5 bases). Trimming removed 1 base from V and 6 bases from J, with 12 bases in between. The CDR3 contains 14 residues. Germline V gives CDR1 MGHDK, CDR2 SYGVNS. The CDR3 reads CASSESLLTDGYTF. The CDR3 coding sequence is TGTGCCAGCAGTGAATCCTTATTGACAGATGGCTACACCTTC.

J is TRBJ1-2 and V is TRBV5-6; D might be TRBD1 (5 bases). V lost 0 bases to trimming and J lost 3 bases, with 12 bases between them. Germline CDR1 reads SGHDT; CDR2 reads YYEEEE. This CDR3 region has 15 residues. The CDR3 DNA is TGTGCCAGCAGCTTGGTCTCTCTGACAGACTATGGCTACACCTTC. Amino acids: CASSLVSLTDYGYTF.

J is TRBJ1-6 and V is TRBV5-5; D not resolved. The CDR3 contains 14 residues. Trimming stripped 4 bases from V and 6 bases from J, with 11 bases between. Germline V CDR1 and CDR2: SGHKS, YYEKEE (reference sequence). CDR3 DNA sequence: TGTGCCAGCAGCAGCATGGTTGGTAATTCACCCCTCCACTTT. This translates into CASSSMVGNSPLHF.

This CDR3 is CASSLVEGVNEQFF. The CDR3 region has the DNA TGCGCCAGCAGCTTGGTTGAAGGGGTGAATGAGCAGTTCTTC. V gene TRBV5-1 combines with J gene TRBJ2-1, with a weak D call TRBD1 (5 bases). The CDR3 sequence is 14 residues long. V gave up 0 bases and J gave up 7 bases, with 11 bases separating them. The germline V gene has CDR1 SGHRS and CDR2 YFSETQ.

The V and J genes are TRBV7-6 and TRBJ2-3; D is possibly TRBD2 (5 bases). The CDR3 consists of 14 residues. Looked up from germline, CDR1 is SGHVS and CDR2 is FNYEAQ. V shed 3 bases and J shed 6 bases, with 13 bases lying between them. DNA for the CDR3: TGTGCCAGCAGCTTCGACTACTCGGCCGATACGCAGTATTTT. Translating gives CASSFDYSADTQYF.

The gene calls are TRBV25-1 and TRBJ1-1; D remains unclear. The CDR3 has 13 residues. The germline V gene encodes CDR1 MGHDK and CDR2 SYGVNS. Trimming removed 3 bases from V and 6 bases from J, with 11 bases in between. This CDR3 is CASSDYRFSEAFF. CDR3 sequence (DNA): TGTGCCAGCAGTGATTATCGGTTCTCTGAAGCTTTCTTT. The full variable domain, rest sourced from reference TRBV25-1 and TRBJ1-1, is EADIYQTPRYLVIGTGKKITLECSQTMGHDKMYWYQQDPGMELHLIHYSYGVNSTEKGDLSSESTVSRIRTEHFPLTLESARPSHTSQYLCASSDYRFSEAFFGQGTRLTVV.

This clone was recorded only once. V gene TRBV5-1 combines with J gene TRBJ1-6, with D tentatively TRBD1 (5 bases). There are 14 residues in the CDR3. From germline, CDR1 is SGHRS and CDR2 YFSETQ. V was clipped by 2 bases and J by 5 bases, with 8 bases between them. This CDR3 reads CASSFGGNNSPLHF. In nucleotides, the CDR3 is TGCGCCAGCAGCTTCGGGGGGAATAATTCACCCCTCCACTTT.

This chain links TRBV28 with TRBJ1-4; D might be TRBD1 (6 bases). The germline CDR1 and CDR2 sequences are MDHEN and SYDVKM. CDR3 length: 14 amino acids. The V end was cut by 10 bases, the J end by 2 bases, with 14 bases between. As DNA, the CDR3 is TGTGCCATTTCACTTAGGGGGACTAATGAAAAACTGTTTTTT. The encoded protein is CAISLRGTNEKLFF.

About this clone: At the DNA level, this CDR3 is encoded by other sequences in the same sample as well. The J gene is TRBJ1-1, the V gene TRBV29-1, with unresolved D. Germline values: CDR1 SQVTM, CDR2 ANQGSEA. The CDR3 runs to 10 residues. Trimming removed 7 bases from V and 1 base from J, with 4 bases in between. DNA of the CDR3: TGCAGCGGGAGGAACACTGAAGCTTTCTTT. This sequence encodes CSGRNTEAFF.

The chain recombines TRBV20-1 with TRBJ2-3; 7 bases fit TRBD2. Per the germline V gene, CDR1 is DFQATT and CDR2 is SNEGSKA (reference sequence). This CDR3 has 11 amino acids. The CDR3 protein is CKVGGTDTQYF. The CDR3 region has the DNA TGCAAGGTGGGGGGGACAGATACGCAGTATTTT.

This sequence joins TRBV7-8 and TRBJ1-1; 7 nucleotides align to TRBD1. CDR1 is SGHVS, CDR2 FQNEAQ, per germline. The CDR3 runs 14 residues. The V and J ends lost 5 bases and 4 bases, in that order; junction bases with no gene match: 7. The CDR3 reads CASSQGGAGTEAFF. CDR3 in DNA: TGTGCCAGCAGCCAGGGGGGGGCCGGCACTGAAGCTTTCTTT.

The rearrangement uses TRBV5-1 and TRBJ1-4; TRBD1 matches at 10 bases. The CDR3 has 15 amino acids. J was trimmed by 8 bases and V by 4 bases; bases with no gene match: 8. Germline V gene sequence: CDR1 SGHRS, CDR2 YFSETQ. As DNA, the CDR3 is TGCGCCAGCAGCAGAAGACAGGGGGCTGGAGAAAAACTGTTTTTT. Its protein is CASSRRQGAGEKLFF.

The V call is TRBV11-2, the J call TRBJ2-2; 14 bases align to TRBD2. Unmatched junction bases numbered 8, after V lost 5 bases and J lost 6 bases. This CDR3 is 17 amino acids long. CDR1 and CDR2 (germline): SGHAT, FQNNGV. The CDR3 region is CASSARLAGGFSGELFF. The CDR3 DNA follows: TGTGCCAGCAGCGCCAGACTAGCGGGAGGGTTCTCCGGGGAGCTGTTTTTT.

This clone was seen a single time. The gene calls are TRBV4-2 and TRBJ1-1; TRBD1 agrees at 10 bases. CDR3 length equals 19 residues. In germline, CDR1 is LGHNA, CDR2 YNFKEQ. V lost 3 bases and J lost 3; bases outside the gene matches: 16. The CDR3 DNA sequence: TGTGCCAGCAGCCAGAAGACAGGGGGCATCAGAGTTGGTCACACTGAAGCTTTCTTT. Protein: CASSQKTGGIRVGHTEAFF.

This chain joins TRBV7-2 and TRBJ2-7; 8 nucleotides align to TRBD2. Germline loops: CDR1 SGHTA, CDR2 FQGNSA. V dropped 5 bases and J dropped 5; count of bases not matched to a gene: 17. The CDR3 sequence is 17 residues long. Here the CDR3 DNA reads TGTGCCAGCAGCCCCACGGGTGGCGGGAGGCTTTTCAACGAGCAGTACTTC. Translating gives CASSPTGGGRLFNEQYF.

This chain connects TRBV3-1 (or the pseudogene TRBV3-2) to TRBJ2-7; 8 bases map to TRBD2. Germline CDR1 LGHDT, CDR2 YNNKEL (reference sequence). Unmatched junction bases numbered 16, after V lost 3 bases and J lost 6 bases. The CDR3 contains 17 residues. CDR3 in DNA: TGTGCCAGCAGCCAGACTAGCGAGAACTCTCGGGCAGGCGAGCAGTACTTC. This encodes CASSQTSENSRAGEQYF.

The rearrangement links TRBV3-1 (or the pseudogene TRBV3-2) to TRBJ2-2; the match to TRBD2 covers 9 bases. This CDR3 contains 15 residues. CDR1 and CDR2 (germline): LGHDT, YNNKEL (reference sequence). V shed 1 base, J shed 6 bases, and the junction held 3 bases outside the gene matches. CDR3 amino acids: CASSQGLAGSGELFF. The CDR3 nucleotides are TGTGCCAGCAGCCAAGGGCTAGCGGGGTCCGGGGAGCTGTTTTTT.

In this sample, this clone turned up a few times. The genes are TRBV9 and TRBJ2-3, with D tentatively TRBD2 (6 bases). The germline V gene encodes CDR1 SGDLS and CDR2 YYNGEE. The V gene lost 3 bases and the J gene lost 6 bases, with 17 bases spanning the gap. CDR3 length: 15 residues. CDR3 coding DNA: TGTGCCAGCAGCGCCCGAGGCGGGATGGGGGATACGCAGTATTTT. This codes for CASSARGGMGDTQYF. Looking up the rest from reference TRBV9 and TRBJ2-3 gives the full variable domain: DSGVTQTPKHLITATGQRVTLRCSPRSGDLSVYWYQQSLDQGLQFLIQYYNGEERAKGNILERFSAQQFPDLHSELNLSSLELGDSALYFCASSARGGMGDTQYFGPGTRLTVL.